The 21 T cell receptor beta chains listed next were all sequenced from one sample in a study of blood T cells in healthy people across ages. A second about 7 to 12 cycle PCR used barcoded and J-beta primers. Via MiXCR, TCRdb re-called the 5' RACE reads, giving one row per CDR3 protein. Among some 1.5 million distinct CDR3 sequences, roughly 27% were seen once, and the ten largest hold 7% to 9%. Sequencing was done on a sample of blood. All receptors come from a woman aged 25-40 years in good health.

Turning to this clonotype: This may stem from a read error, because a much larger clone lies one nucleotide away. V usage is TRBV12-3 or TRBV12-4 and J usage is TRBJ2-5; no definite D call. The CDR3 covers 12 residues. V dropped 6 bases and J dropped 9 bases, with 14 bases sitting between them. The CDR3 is CASRRYSSPQYF. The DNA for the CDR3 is TGTGCCAGCAGGCGGTATAGTAGTCCCCAGTACTTC.

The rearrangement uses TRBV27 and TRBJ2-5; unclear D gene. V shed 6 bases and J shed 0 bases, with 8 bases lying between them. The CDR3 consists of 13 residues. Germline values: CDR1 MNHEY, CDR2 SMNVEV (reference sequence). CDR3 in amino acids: CASRQAYQETQYF. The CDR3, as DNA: TGTGCCAGCAGGCAGGCGTACCAAGAGACCCAGTACTTC.

DNA for the CDR3: TGTGCTAGTGGTTTAGCGCGGGGAGAGACCCAGTACTTC. Its protein product is CASGLARGETQYF. This chain links TRBV12-5 with TRBJ2-5, with D possibly being TRBD2 (6 bases). The length of the CDR3 is 13 residues. Germline lookup yields CDR1 LGHNT and CDR2 FRNRAP. Trimming left V 3 bases short and J 4 bases short, with 9 bases between.

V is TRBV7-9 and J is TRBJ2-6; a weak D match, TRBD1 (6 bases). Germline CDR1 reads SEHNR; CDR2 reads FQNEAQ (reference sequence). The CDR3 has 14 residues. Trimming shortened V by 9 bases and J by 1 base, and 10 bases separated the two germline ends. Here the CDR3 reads CARTGTSGANVLTF. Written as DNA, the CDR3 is TGTGCCAGAACCGGGACATCTGGGGCCAACGTCCTGACTTTC.

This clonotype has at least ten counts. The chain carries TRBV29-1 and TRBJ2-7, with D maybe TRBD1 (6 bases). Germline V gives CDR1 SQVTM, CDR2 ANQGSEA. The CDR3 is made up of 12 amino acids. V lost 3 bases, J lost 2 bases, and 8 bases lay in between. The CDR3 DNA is TGCAGCGTTGATCGGGACACCTACGAGCAGTACTTC. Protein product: CSVDRDTYEQYF.

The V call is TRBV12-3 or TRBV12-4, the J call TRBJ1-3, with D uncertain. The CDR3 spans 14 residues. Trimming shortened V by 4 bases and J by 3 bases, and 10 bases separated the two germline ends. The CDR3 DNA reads TGTGCCAGCAGTTACCCCATGGGTGGAAACACCATATATTTT. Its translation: CASSYPMGGNTIYF.

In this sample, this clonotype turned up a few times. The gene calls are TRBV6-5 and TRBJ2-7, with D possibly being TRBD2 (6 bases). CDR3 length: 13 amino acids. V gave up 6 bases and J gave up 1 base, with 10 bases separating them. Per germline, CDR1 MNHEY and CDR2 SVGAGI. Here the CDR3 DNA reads TGTGCCAGCAGGCGGGACGTATCCTACGAGCAGTACTTC. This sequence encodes CASRRDVSYEQYF.

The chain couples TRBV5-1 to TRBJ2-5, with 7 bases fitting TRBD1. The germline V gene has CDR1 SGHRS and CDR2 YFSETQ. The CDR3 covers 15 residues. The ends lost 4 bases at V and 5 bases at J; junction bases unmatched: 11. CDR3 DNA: TGCGCCAGCAGCGTGTCAACAGGGGATTGGGAGACCCAGTACTTC. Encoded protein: CASSVSTGDWETQYF. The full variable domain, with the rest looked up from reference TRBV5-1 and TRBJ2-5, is KAGVTQTPRYLIKTRGQQVTLSCSPISGHRSVSWYQQTPGQGLQFLFEYFSETQRNKGNFPGRFSGRQFSNSRSEMNVSTLELGDSALYLCASSVSTGDWETQYFGPGTRLLVL.

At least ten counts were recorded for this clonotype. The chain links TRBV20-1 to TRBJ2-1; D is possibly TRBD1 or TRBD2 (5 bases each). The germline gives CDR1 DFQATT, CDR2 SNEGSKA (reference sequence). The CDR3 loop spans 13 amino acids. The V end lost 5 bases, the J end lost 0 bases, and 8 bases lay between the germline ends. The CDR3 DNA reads TGCAGTGCTGGGGGTAGCTCCTACAATGAGCAGTTCTTC. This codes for CSAGGSSYNEQFF.

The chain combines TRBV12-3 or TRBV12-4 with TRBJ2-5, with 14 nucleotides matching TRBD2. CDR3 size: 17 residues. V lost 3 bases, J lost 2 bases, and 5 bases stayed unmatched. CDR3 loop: CASSFPTSGRDQETQYF. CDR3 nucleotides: TGTGCCAGCAGTTTTCCGACTAGCGGGAGGGATCAAGAGACCCAGTACTTC.

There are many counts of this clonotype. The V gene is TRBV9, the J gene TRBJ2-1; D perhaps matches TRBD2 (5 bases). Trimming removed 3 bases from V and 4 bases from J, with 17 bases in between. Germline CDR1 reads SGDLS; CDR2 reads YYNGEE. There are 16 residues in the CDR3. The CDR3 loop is CASSAALEGPYNEQFF. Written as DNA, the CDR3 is TGTGCCAGCAGCGCCGCTCTCGAGGGCCCTTACAATGAGCAGTTCTTC.

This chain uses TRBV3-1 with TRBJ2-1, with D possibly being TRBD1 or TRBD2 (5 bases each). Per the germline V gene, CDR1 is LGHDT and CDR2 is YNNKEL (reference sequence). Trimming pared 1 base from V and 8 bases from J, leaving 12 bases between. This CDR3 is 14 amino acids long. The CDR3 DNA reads TGTGCCAGCAGCCAAGGGATACGGGGCTATGAGCAGTTCTTC. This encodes CASSQGIRGYEQFF.

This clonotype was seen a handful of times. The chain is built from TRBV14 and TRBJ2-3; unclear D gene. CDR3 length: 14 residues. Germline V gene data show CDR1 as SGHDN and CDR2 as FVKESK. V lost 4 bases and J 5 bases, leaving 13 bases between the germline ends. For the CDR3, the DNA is TGTGCCAGCAGCCTTTATATGCCAGGAGATACGCAGTATTTT. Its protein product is CASSLYMPGDTQYF.

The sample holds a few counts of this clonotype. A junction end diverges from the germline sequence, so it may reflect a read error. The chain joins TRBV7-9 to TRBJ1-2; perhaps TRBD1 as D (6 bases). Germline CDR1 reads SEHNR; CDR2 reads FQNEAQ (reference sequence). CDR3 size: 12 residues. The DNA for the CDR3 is TGTGTCAGCAGTGGACAGAACTATGGCTACACCTTC. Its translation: CVSSGQNYGYTF.

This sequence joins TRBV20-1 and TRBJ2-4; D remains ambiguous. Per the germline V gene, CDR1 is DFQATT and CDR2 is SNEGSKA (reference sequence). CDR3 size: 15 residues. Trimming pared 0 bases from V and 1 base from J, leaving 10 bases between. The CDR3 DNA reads TGCAGTGCTAGAGAGCTGGGAAGGGCCAAAAACATTCAGTACTTC. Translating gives CSARELGRAKNIQYF.

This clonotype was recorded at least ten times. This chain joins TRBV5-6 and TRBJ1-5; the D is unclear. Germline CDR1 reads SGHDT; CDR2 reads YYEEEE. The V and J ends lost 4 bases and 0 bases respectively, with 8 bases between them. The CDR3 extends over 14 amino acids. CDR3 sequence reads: CASSLGHSNQPQHF. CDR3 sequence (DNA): TGTGCCAGCAGCCTCGGCCATAGCAATCAGCCCCAGCATTTT.

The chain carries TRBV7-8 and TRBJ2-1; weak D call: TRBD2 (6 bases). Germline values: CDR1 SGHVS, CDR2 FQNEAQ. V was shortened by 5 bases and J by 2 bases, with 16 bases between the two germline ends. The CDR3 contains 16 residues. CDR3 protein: CASSRREAGTYNEQFF. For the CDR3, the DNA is TGTGCCAGCAGCCGGCGGGAAGCGGGTACCTACAATGAGCAGTTCTTC.

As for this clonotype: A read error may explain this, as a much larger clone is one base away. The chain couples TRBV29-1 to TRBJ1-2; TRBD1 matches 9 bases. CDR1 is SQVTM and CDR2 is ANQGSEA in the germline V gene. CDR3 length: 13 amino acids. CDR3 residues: CSVDEGTGFGYSF. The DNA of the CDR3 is TGCAGCGTTGATGAGGGGACAGGGTTTGGCTACAGCTTC.

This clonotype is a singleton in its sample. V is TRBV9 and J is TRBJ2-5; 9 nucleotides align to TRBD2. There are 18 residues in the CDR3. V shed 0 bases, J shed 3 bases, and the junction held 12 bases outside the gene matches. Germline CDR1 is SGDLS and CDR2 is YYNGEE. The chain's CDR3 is CASSVVLRGGRTKETQYF. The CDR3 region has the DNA TGTGCCAGCAGCGTAGTTCTGCGGGGGGGCCGGACCAAAGAGACCCAGTACTTC. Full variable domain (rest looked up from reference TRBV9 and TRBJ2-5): DSGVTQTPKHLITATGQRVTLRCSPRSGDLSVYWYQQSLDQGLQFLIQYYNGEERAKGNILERFSAQQFPDLHSELNLSSLELGDSALYFCASSVVLRGGRTKETQYFGPGTRLLVL.

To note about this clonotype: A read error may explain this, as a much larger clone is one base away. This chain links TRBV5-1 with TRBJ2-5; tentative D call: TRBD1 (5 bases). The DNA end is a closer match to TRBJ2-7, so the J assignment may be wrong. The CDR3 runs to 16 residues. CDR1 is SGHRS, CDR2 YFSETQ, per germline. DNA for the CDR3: TGCGCCAGCAGCCCCGCTTCAATTCAGCGCAGGGACGAGCAGTACTTC. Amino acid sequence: CASSPASIQRRDEQYF.

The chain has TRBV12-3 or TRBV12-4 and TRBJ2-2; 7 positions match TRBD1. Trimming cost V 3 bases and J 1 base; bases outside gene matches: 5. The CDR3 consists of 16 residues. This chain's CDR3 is CASSLSRGMNTGELFF. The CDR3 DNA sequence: TGTGCCAGCAGTTTGAGCAGGGGGATGAACACCGGGGAGCTGTTTTTT.